What follows are 5 T cell receptor beta chains derived from one specimen sequenced in a study of blood T cell repertoires in COVID-19. Sequencing was performed with immunoSEQ multiplex PCR; in TCRdb, only in-frame clones are kept and a portion is missing. The sample includes around 260,000 clones, more than 80% seen only once; the top ten take around 1.1%. Sequenced input: PBMCs or T cells enriched from blood (not recorded which). These receptor sequences come from a woman under 40 who had recovered from COVID-19.

The chain combines TRBV5-1 with TRBJ2-7; D gene uncertain. This CDR3 has 13 residues. With 4 bases removed from V and 3 bases from J, the gap between germline ends came to 11 bases. The germline gives CDR1 SGHRS, CDR2 YFSETQ. The CDR3 DNA reads as TGCGCCAGCAGCCCTGGTGGCGGCTACGAGCAGTACTTC. Encoded protein: CASSPGGGYEQYF.

The chain couples TRBV10-3 to TRBJ1-1; 8 nucleotides agree with TRBD1. This CDR3 region has 15 residues. After removal of 8 bases from V and 11 bases from J, the junction contained 19 bases not matched to a gene. From germline, CDR1 is ENHRY and CDR2 SYGVKD. CDR3 DNA sequence: TGTGCCATCGGACAGGGCCGACAGGACACTACTGGCGCTTTCTTT. This sequence encodes CAIGQGRQDTTGAFF.

V and J are TRBV5-6 and TRBJ1-2; 10 nucleotides align to TRBD1. The CDR3 is 14 amino acids. CDR1 and CDR2 (germline): SGHDT, YYEEEE. J gave up 6 bases and V 0 bases, and 2 bases lay outside the gene matches. The CDR3 spells CASSLVGTGDGYTF. The CDR3 coding sequence is TGTGCCAGCAGCTTGGTTGGGACAGGGGATGGCTACACCTTC.

The rearrangement joins TRBV19 to TRBJ1-5, with D perhaps matching TRBD1 (5 bases). CDR3 length equals 16 residues. The V end lost 2 bases, the J end lost 2 bases, and 13 bases lay between the germline ends. The V gene's germline CDR1 is LNHDA and CDR2 SQIVND (reference sequence). CDR3 sequence reads: CASSINEGDGNQPQHF. CDR3 sequence (DNA): TGTGCCAGTAGTATAAACGAAGGGGATGGCAATCAGCCCCAGCATTTT.

The V and J genes are TRBV6-2 or TRBV6-3 and TRBJ2-7; the D gene is possibly TRBD2 (6 bases). Trimming shortened V by 2 bases and J by 2 bases, and 13 bases separated the two germline ends. Looked up from germline, CDR1 is MNHEY and CDR2 is SVGEGT. CDR3 length: 15 residues. The CDR3 spells CASSYMGGNPYEQYF. DNA of the CDR3: TGTGCCAGCAGTTACATGGGCGGGAACCCCTACGAGCAGTACTTC.